The clone carrying this TCR beta chain was seen more than once but under ten times. Its cognate antigen is unknown. The sample originates from a study of CD8 T cells in ankylosing spondylitis. Study conclusions and caveats: Matched ankylosing spondylitis synovial fluid reportedly showed significant enrichment of disease-linked clones. There were earlier reports of some motif variants in reactive arthritis synovial fluid and blood. Disease-linked clones were CD8+ and relatively rare in peripheral blood. For ankylosing spondylitis blood, a TCR beta motif of about eight highly homologous variants appeared characteristic.

Library preparation for TCR beta used quantitative 5'-RACE with molecular barcodes. TCRdb reprocessed the 5' RACE reads via MiXCR and lists one record per CDR3 protein. This table has about 540,000 distinct CDR3 sequences, about an eighth appearing once. Trimming removed 2 bases at V and 6 bases at J, with 8 bases between. In germline, CDR1 is DFQATT, CDR2 SNEGSKA (reference sequence). This CDR3 has 13 residues. This TCR was recovered from a male donor with ankylosing spondylitis. Sequenced: blood, either unsorted or a sorted T cell fraction (not recorded which). The gene calls are TRBV20-1 and TRBJ1-6; D is ambiguous. CDR3 protein: CSARTQLNSPLHF. The CDR3 DNA reads as TGCAGTGCTAGAACACAGCTTAATTCACCCCTCCACTTT.